Listed below are T cell receptor beta chains from one sample, sequenced in a study of blood T cell repertoires in COVID-19. Libraries were prepared by immunoSEQ multiplex PCR; TCRdb keeps only in-frame clonotypes and omits some of them. Seen here are roughly 15,000 clones, 70% to 90% observed once, and the top ten hold approximately 3%. Sample: peripheral blood. These receptors came from a human donor in a cohort sampled during active COVID-19. CDR3s include the opening cysteine and the closing phenylalanine or tryptophan. D genes are given only for firm matches. Rows give clone size only sometimes, using once, few, many, or a class for an expanded clone.

J,D,size,V,DNA,CDR3
TRBJ2-7,-,-,TRBV19,TGTGCCAGTAGTATTAGGCACAGGGGGGGGTACGAGCAGTACTTC,CASSIRHRGGYEQYF
TRBJ2-3,-,-,TRBV9,TGTGCCAGCAGCGTAGAGGGTAGCGGACTCAAGGATACGCAGTATTTT,CASSVEGSGLKDTQYF
TRBJ1-2,-,-,TRBV2,TGTGCCAGCAGCCTGACCCAGGTAGGCTATGGCTACACCTTC,CASSLTQVGYGYTF
TRBJ1-3,TRBD1,-,TRBV7-3,TGTGCCAGCAGCTTAGGGACAGGGGGCAACACCATATATTTT,CASSLGTGGNTIYF
TRBJ2-7,TRBD2,-,TRBV7-2,TGTGCCAGCAGCACCGGGGGGGCCTCTCCCGAGCAGTACTTC,CASSTGGASPEQYF
TRBJ2-7,-,-,TRBV2,TGTGCCAGCAAGGACACCCCCTACGAGCAGTACTTC,CASKDTPYEQYF
TRBJ1-1,TRBD1,-,TRBV10-3,TGTGCCATCAGGGACAGGGACGCCACTGAAGCTTTCTTT,CAIRDRDATEAFF
TRBJ2-5,TRBD2,-,TRBV3-1/TRBV3-2,TGTGCCAGCAGCCAAGCGGTTAGCGGGGGGGAGGAGACCCAGTACTTC,CASSQAVSGGEETQYF
TRBJ1-1,TRBD1,-,TRBV6-6,TGTGCCAGCAGTTCCACCTCTACAGGGGACACTGAAGCTTTCTTT,CASSSTSTGDTEAFF
TRBJ2-1,-,-,TRBV2,TGTGCCAGCAGTGCCCGGCGGGTGGCGGGTAATGAGCAGTTCTTC,CASSARRVAGNEQFF
TRBJ2-7,TRBD1,medium-sized,TRBV2,TGTGCCAGCAGTTACGAGGGACAGACCTACGAGCAGTACTTC,CASSYEGQTYEQYF
TRBJ1-4,TRBD1,-,TRBV9,TGTGCCAGCAGCGTAGGACAGGGCTATGAAAAACTGTTTTTT,CASSVGQGYEKLFF
TRBJ1-3,-,-,TRBV7-8,TGTGCCAGCAGCTTAGTCGGGGGGCCTGGAAACACCATATATTTT,CASSLVGGPGNTIYF
TRBJ2-7,TRBD1,-,TRBV5-1,TGCGCCAGCAGCTTGAGGGGGCTGAGCTCCTACGAGCAGTACTTC,CASSLRGLSSYEQYF
TRBJ1-3,-,-,TRBV30,TGTGCCTGGAGTACAGGGTTTGGAAACACCATATATTTT,CAWSTGFGNTIYF
TRBJ1-5,TRBD1,-,TRBV7-9,TGTGCCAGCAGCTCCGGACAGGGGGTCAATCAGCCCCAGCATTTT,CASSSGQGVNQPQHF
TRBJ1-1,-,-,TRBV27,TGTGCCAGCACCCTATCGGGGGGCCCCGTCACTGAAGCTTTCTTT,CASTLSGGPVTEAFF
TRBJ1-2,-,-,TRBV21-1,TGTGCCAGCAGCTCCCTGGGGGGGGCGGAGGGCTACACCTTC,CASSSLGGAEGYTF
TRBJ2-2,-,-,TRBV3-1/TRBV3-2,TGTGCCAGCAGCCAACAGGGGGGACCAGACACCGGGGAGCTGTTTTTT,CASSQQGGPDTGELFF
TRBJ1-2,TRBD1,-,TRBV9,TGTGCCAGCAGCGGCCGGGACAGGGTTTCTGGGGGCTACACCTTC,CASSGRDRVSGGYTF
TRBJ1-4,-,-,TRBV19,TGTGCCAGTAGTATAGTGGGGGGATGGGATGAAAAACTGTTTTTT,CASSIVGGWDEKLFF
TRBJ1-4,TRBD1,-,TRBV19,TGTGCCAGTAGTATGACAGGGTTGCGAAAACTGTTTTTT,CASSMTGLRKLFF
TRBJ1-2,-,-,TRBV12-3/TRBV12-4,TGTGCCAGCAGTTTACAGAACAACTATGGCTACACCTTC,CASSLQNNYGYTF
TRBJ1-2,-,-,TRBV9,TGTGCCAGCAGCCCTACCGGGGGTAGTAACTATGGCTACACCTTC,CASSPTGGSNYGYTF
TRBJ1-3,TRBD1,-,TRBV5-6,TGTGCCAGCACCCCAGGGGGCTCTGGAAACACCATATATTTT,CASTPGGSGNTIYF
TRBJ2-1,-,-,TRBV3-1/TRBV3-2,TGTGCCAGCAGCCAAGCTACCGCTAGAGAGCAGTTCTTC,CASSQATAREQFF
TRBJ2-7,TRBD2,-,TRBV5-4,TGTGCCAGCAGCTTGGGAGGCGGGGGGTCTCCCTACGAGCAGTACTTC,CASSLGGGGSPYEQYF
TRBJ2-7,-,-,TRBV7-9,TGTGCCAGCAGCTACTCGGACAGCTACGAGCAGTACTTC,CASSYSDSYEQYF
TRBJ2-1,TRBD1,large,TRBV5-1,TGCGCCAGCAGCTTATGGACAGGGGTAGGCAATGAGCAGTTCTTC,CASSLWTGVGNEQFF
TRBJ2-3,TRBD2,-,TRBV3-1/TRBV3-2,TGTGCCAGCAGCCAAGATCCCCCTAGCGGGGGCCCCACAGATACGCAGTATTTT,CASSQDPPSGGPTDTQYF
TRBJ2-5,TRBD2,-,TRBV4-2,TGTGCCAGCAGCCTCGGACTAGCACCAGAGACCCAGTACTTC,CASSLGLAPETQYF